This T cell receptor beta chain was retrieved from a study of vaccination and CD4 T cells after COVID-19. Researchers used the Oncomine TCR Beta short-read assay to sequence DNA from cultured CD4+ T cells. A single record per CDR3 protein comes from TCRdb applying MiXCR to the PCR reads. In the table there are about 9,500 distinct CDR3 sequences, 60% to 70% of which are singletons. Treatment of the sample: roughly 10-day PBMC culture with coronavirus spike peptide pools or control peptides (ViraFEST assay). Comments on this clonotype: Its target is unknown.

In germline, CDR1 is SQVTM, CDR2 ANQGSEA. The V and J ends lost 5 bases and 0 bases respectively, with 14 bases between them. The CDR3 runs 15 residues. V and J are TRBV29-1 and TRBJ1-5; D possibly corresponds to TRBD1 (6 bases). The receptor was derived from a human donor who had recovered from COVID-19. The sample comprised CD4+ T cells from blood, cultured in vitro. In nucleotides, the CDR3 is TGCAGCGTTATTATAACAGGGTCTAGCAATCAGCCCCAGCATTTT. It translates to CSVIITGSSNQPQHF.